Below are 7 T cell receptor beta chains sequenced from a single sample in a study of radiotherapy plus CTLA-4 blockade in lung cancer. Only in-frame clones appear in the TCRdb table, and some are missing; sequencing was by immunoSEQ multiplex PCR. The sample carries about 73,000 clones, 80% to 90% recorded once. The specimen comprised peripheral blood, sampled from a patient treated with radiotherapy plus ipilimumab. Receptors originate from a human donor with non-small cell lung cancer that progressed on radiotherapy plus ipilimumab.

This clone was observed a few times. V usage is TRBV7-9 and J usage is TRBJ2-1; 9 bases match TRBD2. This CDR3 region has 13 residues. The germline gives CDR1 SEHNR, CDR2 FQNEAQ (reference sequence). After removal of 0 bases from V and 9 bases from J, the junction contained 0 bases not matched to a gene. The CDR3 loop reads CASSLASGGEQFF. In DNA, the CDR3 is TGTGCCAGCAGCTTAGCTAGCGGGGGTGAGCAGTTCTTC. The full variable domain, with the rest looked up from reference TRBV7-9 and TRBJ2-1, is DTGVSQNPRHKITKRGQNVTFRCDPISEHNRLYWYRQTLGQGPEFLTYFQNEAQLEKSRLLSDRFSAERPKGSFSTLEIQRTEQGDSAMYLCASSLASGGEQFFGPGTRLTVL.

In DNA form, the CDR3 reads TGTGCCATCAGTGAGTCGGGGACAGGGCTGAACACTGAAGCTTTCTTT. Translation: CAISESGTGLNTEAFF. V gene TRBV10-3 combines with J gene TRBJ1-1; 9 bases agree with TRBD1. Germline assignment: CDR1 ENHRY and CDR2 SYGVKD. The trim removed 0 bases at V and 0 bases at J, leaving 2 bases unmatched. The CDR3 runs 16 residues.

This clone has just a few counts. The chain has TRBV12-5 and TRBJ1-2; D is possibly TRBD1 (6 bases). The CDR3 covers 12 residues. Trimming left V 6 bases short and J 8 bases short, with 13 bases between. The germline V gene has CDR1 LGHNT and CDR2 FRNRAP. CDR3: CASGHRDRGYTF. As DNA, the CDR3 is TGTGCTAGTGGCCACAGGGATCGGGGCTACACCTTC.

V gene TRBV9 combines with J gene TRBJ2-1, with TRBD2 identical over 7 bases. Germline-derived CDR1 and CDR2 are SGDLS and YYNGEE. Trimming cost V 0 bases and J 0 bases; bases outside gene matches: 0. The CDR3 is 15 amino acids. The CDR3 protein is CASSVAGGSYNEQFF. CDR3 sequence (DNA): TGTGCCAGCAGCGTAGCGGGAGGCTCCTACAATGAGCAGTTCTTC.

The chain joins TRBV5-1 to TRBJ2-3, with D possibly being TRBD2 (6 bases). Per the germline V gene, CDR1 is SGHRS and CDR2 is YFSETQ. V was cut by 1 base and J by 2 bases, with 8 bases left in between. The CDR3 sequence is 14 residues long. The CDR3 sequence: CASSLQGLTDTQYF. The CDR3 region has the DNA TGCGCCAGCAGCTTGCAGGGACTCACAGATACGCAGTATTTT.

The J gene is TRBJ2-1, the V gene TRBV5-1, with 8 nucleotides matching TRBD1. The CDR3 contains 15 residues. J lost 4 bases, V lost 7 bases, and 10 bases had no gene match. In germline, CDR1 is SGHRS, CDR2 YFSETQ. CDR3 sequence: CASLGPGTGYNEQFF. The CDR3, as DNA: TGCGCCAGCTTGGGTCCCGGGACAGGTTACAATGAGCAGTTCTTC.

The V call is TRBV10-2, the J call TRBJ2-1; D is uncertain. V was pared by 6 bases and J by 9 bases, with 9 bases between. The CDR3 sequence is 11 residues long. Germline CDR1 is WSHSY and CDR2 is SAAADI. CDR3 protein: CASRERFEQFF. Here the CDR3 DNA reads TGCGCCAGCAGAGAGAGATTTGAGCAGTTCTTC.